These T cell receptor beta chains were read from a single sample in a study of beta chain features in type 1 diabetes. Data came from immunoSEQ multiplex PCR; TCRdb stores just in-frame clones and leaves some out. This sample has some 400,000 clones, with around 15% found just once. The sequencing input was naive CD4+ T cells from blood. Source of these receptors: a woman under 30 in good health. Both conserved end residues are part of each CDR3. D genes are given only for firm matches. Clone size appears in some rows only: once, few, many, or a class for an expanded clone.

d_call clone_size j_call v_call cdr3_aa cdr3_nt
TRBD1 few TRBJ1-4 TRBV30 CAWSPGTGTYEKLFF TGTGCCTGGAGCCCCGGGACAGGGACATACGAAAAACTGTTTTTT
. . TRBJ2-1 TRBV25-1 CASSSNTRRYNEQFF TGTGCCAGCAGTTCTAACACCCGGAGGTACAATGAGCAGTTCTTC
. . TRBJ2-5 TRBV28 CASSLSDWEETQYF TGTGCCAGCAGTCTCTCGGACTGGGAAGAGACCCAGTACTTC
TRBD2 . TRBJ2-7 TRBV7-8 CASSGRALGEQYF TGTGCCAGCAGCGGGAGGGCGCTAGGAGAGCAGTACTTC
TRBD2 . TRBJ2-1 TRBV2 CAGHRDYYNEQFF TGTGCCGGCCACCGGGACTACTACAATGAGCAGTTCTTC
TRBD2 . TRBJ2-1 TRBV5-1 CASSLEREDNEQFF TGCGCCAGCAGCTTGGAACGGGAGGACAATGAGCAGTTCTTC
TRBD1 . TRBJ2-1 TRBV15 CATSFRQGPYNEQFF TGTGCCACCAGTTTCAGACAGGGCCCCTACAATGAGCAGTTCTTC
. . TRBJ1-1 TRBV5-4 CASSPRDLEGAFF TGTGCCAGCAGCCCCCGAGACTTGGAGGGAGCTTTCTTT
. . TRBJ2-4 TRBV7-9 CASSPSGGTLIQYF TGTGCCAGCAGCCCCTCGGGCGGGACCTTGATTCAGTACTTC
TRBD1 few TRBJ2-7 TRBV30 CAWSWDRVNEQYF TGTGCCTGGAGCTGGGACAGGGTGAACGAGCAGTACTTC
TRBD1 few TRBJ1-1 TRBV9 CASSVSQGVTEAFF TGTGCCAGCAGCGTCTCACAGGGGGTCACTGAAGCTTTCTTT
. few TRBJ2-7 TRBV11-2 CASSLDSGLAYEQYF TGTGCCAGCAGCTTAGACTCGGGGTTGGCCTACGAGCAGTACTTC
. . TRBJ2-5 TRBV28 CASSLSASETQYF TGTGCCAGCAGTTTGTCAGCGTCAGAGACCCAGTACTTC
. few TRBJ2-7 TRBV7-9 CASSLVPGPGHEQYF TGTGCCAGCAGCTTAGTTCCAGGGCCCGGCCACGAGCAGTACTTC
TRBD1 . TRBJ1-1 TRBV2 CASRTQGADTEAFF TGTGCCAGCAGAACACAGGGGGCTGACACTGAAGCTTTCTTT
TRBD2 few TRBJ2-5 TRBV7-9 CASSPGGRDGTQYF TGTGCCAGCAGCCCAGGCGGGAGGGACGGGACCCAGTACTTC
TRBD2 few TRBJ2-1 TRBV29-1 CSGERGRGGNEQFF TGCAGCGGGGAGCGGGGCCGGGGGGGTAATGAGCAGTTCTTC
. few TRBJ2-3 TRBV6-5 CASSYSRSGTDTQYF TGTGCCAGCAGTTACTCGAGGTCCGGCACAGATACGCAGTATTTT
TRBD1 few TRBJ2-7 TRBV29-1 CSVLNRGSYEQYF TGCAGCGTTTTAAACAGGGGGTCCTACGAGCAGTACTTC
TRBD1 few TRBJ1-4 TRBV5-4 CASSSNRGSNEKLFF TGTGCCAGCAGCTCGAACAGGGGCTCAAATGAAAAACTGTTTTTT
. few TRBJ2-1 TRBV14 CASSQERRTAQFF TGTGCCAGCAGCCAAGAAAGGAGGACAGCCCAGTTCTTC
TRBD1 . TRBJ1-1 TRBV30 CAWGSGGWGAFF TGTGCCTGGGGCTCAGGGGGCTGGGGGGCTTTCTTT
. . TRBJ1-5 TRBV28 CASRSNSQPQHF TGTGCCAGCAGAAGTAATAGTCAGCCCCAGCATTTT
. . TRBJ1-3 TRBV5-4 CASSLTGHGTSGNTIYF TGTGCCAGCAGCTTGACAGGACATGGGACTTCTGGAAACACCATATATTTT
. . TRBJ2-1 TRBV7-2 CASSPWSGGYNEQFF TGTGCCAGTAGCCCATGGAGCGGTGGGTACAATGAGCAGTTCTTC
TRBD2 few TRBJ2-7 TRBV5-4 CASSFLTSGRSYEQYF TGTGCCAGCAGCTTCCTGACTAGCGGGAGATCCTACGAGCAGTACTTC
. . TRBJ1-2 TRBV25-1 CATLAGPLESYGYTF TGTGCCACACTGGCGGGACCCCTGGAAAGCTATGGCTACACCTTC
. . TRBJ2-7 TRBV7-9 CASSFTGYEQYF TGTGCCAGCAGCTTTACCGGGTACGAGCAGTACTTC
TRBD1 . TRBJ1-4 TRBV7-2 CASSSSPGTGRKLFF TGTGCCAGCAGCTCCAGTCCCGGGACAGGGAGAAAACTGTTTTTT
TRBD1 . TRBJ2-1 TRBV28 CASRPGGIYNEQFF TGTGCCAGCAGACCAGGGGGCATCTACAATGAGCAGTTCTTC
. few TRBJ1-1 TRBV7-2 CASSQGGTEAFF TGTGCCAGCAGCCAGGGCGGCACTGAAGCTTTCTTT
. few TRBJ2-5 TRBV19 CASSVRQSGETQYF TGTGCCAGTAGCGTTCGACAGTCAGGAGAGACCCAGTACTTC
TRBD1 . TRBJ1-5 TRBV28 CASSSPGTGERNQPQHF TGTGCCAGCAGCTCCCCCGGGACAGGGGAACGCAATCAGCCCCAGCATTTT
. . TRBJ1-1 TRBV18 CASSTTVNTEAFF TGTGCCAGCTCCACGACAGTCAACACTGAAGCTTTCTTT
TRBD2 . TRBJ2-3 TRBV5-4 CASSKGLAGGTDTQYF TGTGCCAGCAGCAAGGGACTAGCGGGAGGCACAGATACGCAGTATTTT
TRBD2 few TRBJ2-1 TRBV9 CASSVRSGRPRDEQFF TGTGCCAGCAGCGTAAGGAGCGGGAGGCCCAGGGATGAGCAGTTCTTC